The 25 T cell receptor beta chains listed next were all sequenced from one sample in a study of memory CD4+ T cells and cytomegalovirus serostatus. Assay: immunoSEQ multiplex PCR; the TCRdb copy retains only in-frame clones and omits some. This sample yields almost 45,000 clones, of which roughly three quarters are seen a single time; 1.1% belongs to the top ten. The sort gate was single viable CD3+CD4+CD8-CD45RO+ cells for memory CD4+ T cells. The material sequenced was memory CD4+ T cells from blood. These receptors were collected from an adult in good health and CMV-seronegative.

CDR3 bases: TGTGCCAGCAGCTTGAGGGACAGCAACAATCAGCCCCAGCATTTT. This encodes CASSLRDSNNQPQHF. The chain joins TRBV5-6 to TRBJ1-5; TRBD1 matches 7 bases. V lost 1 base, J lost 3 bases, and 4 bases stayed unmatched. CDR1 SGHDT and CDR2 YYEEEE come from the germline V gene. This CDR3 is built from 15 residues.

Only a few counts were recorded for this clone. The chain has TRBV2 and TRBJ1-2; no definite D call. Germline CDR1 reads SNHLY; CDR2 reads FYNNEI. V shed 7 bases and J shed 7 bases, with 13 bases lying between them. The CDR3 contains 12 residues. In nucleotides, the CDR3 is TGTGCCAGCACTCGATTGACCGGTGGCTACACCTTC. This codes for CASTRLTGGYTF.

The rearrangement links TRBV11-3 to TRBJ2-5; 8 bases are a match to TRBD2. The V segment lost 3 bases and the J segment 5 bases; nucleotides outside the gene matches: 11. CDR1 and CDR2 from the germline V gene are SGHNT and YENEEA. The CDR3 spans 16 residues. The CDR3: CASSFGTSAGRETQYF. CDR3 DNA: TGTGCCAGCAGCTTTGGGACTAGTGCGGGGCGGGAGACCCAGTACTTC.

V gene TRBV7-2 combines with J gene TRBJ2-3; D is unresolved. CDR3 size: 14 residues. Germline loops: CDR1 SGHTA, CDR2 FQGNSA. Trimming cost V 7 bases and J 1 base, with 12 bases left between them. The CDR3: CASMLNRRTDTQYF. CDR3 in DNA: TGTGCCAGCATGCTGAACCGTCGCACAGATACGCAGTATTTT.

This clone was seen more than once but under ten times. The DNA for the CDR3 is TGTGCCAGCAGTTACTCCCTGGTTTACGCCACCATATATTTT. This gives the protein CASSYSLVYATIYF. The chain recombines TRBV6-6 with TRBJ1-3; D not resolved. Trimming removed 0 bases from V and 9 bases from J, with 12 bases in between. The CDR3 runs 14 residues. The V gene's germline CDR1 is MNHNY and CDR2 SVGAGI (reference sequence).

The rearrangement uses TRBV4-1 and TRBJ2-5; 12 nucleotides align to TRBD2. Germline loops: CDR1 MGHRA, CDR2 YSYEKL. Unmatched junction bases numbered 6, after V lost 3 bases and J lost 1 base. This CDR3 has 17 residues. The CDR3: CASSQGLAGPLQETQYF. CDR3 nucleotides: TGCGCCAGCAGCCAGGGACTAGCGGGCCCCCTCCAAGAGACCCAGTACTTC.

The V call is TRBV7-8, the J call TRBJ2-2; no firm D call. V lost 1 base, J lost 1 base, and 4 bases lay in between. The length of the CDR3 is 14 residues. Germline CDR1 SGHVS, CDR2 FQNEAQ. The CDR3 sequence is CASSLVQNTGELFF. The CDR3 DNA follows: TGTGCCAGCAGCTTAGTCCAGAACACCGGGGAGCTGTTTTTT.

CDR3 in amino acids: CASSDGRGETQYF. The DNA of the CDR3 is TGCGCCAGCAGTGACGGGAGAGGGGAGACCCAGTACTTC. The V and J genes are TRBV10-1 and TRBJ2-5; perhaps TRBD2 as D (6 bases). The CDR3 contains 13 residues. Germline CDR1 and CDR2: WNHNN and SYGVQD (reference sequence). V shed 3 bases and J shed 5 bases, with 10 bases lying between them.

The V and J genes are TRBV4-2 and TRBJ1-2, with D hard to call. This CDR3 has 13 residues. V lost 4 bases to trimming and J lost 4 bases, with 10 bases between them. Germline CDR1 LGHNA, CDR2 YNFKEQ. CDR3 region: CASSRAGSYGYTF. In nucleotides, the CDR3 is TGTGCCAGCAGCCGGGCAGGATCCTATGGCTACACCTTC.

The chain recombines TRBV12-5 with TRBJ2-7, with 11 bases that match TRBD2. This CDR3 has 14 amino acids. Germline CDR1 reads LGHNT; CDR2 reads FRNRAP. Trimming cost V 3 bases and J 3 bases; bases outside gene matches: 1. In DNA form, the CDR3 reads TGTGCTAGTGGTTTCGGGACTAGCGGCTACGAGCAGTACTTC. It codes for CASGFGTSGYEQYF.

The chain uses TRBV18 and TRBJ1-4; unclear D gene. The V gene's germline CDR1 is KGHSH and CDR2 LQKENI. V lost 0 bases to trimming and J lost 3 bases, with 8 bases between them. The CDR3 is 15 residues long. CDR3 DNA: TGTGCCAGCTCACCACCTTATACACCTAATGAAAAACTGTTTTTT. It translates to CASSPPYTPNEKLFF.

V gene TRBV7-6 combines with J gene TRBJ1-3; D not certain. V dropped 5 bases and J dropped 2 bases, with 10 bases sitting between them. The germline gives CDR1 SGHVS, CDR2 FNYEAQ. The CDR3 loop spans 14 amino acids. Here the CDR3 DNA reads TGTGCCAGCAGCGACCGACAAGCTGGAAACACCATATATTTT. Its translation: CASSDRQAGNTIYF.

This chain joins TRBV5-4 and TRBJ1-1; D might be TRBD1 (6 bases). This CDR3 spans 14 amino acids. V shed 7 bases and J shed 0 bases, with 13 bases lying between them. CDR1 SGHNT and CDR2 YYREEE come from the germline V gene (reference sequence). The CDR3 region has the DNA TGTGCCAGCGGACACAGGGCCCTGAACACTGAAGCTTTCTTT. Its protein is CASGHRALNTEAFF.

V and J are TRBV5-1 and TRBJ2-5; TRBD2 might be the D (5 bases). V shed 0 bases and J shed 5 bases, with 11 bases lying between them. Per germline, CDR1 SGHRS and CDR2 YFSETQ. This CDR3 has 14 amino acids. The CDR3 sequence: CASSLAEPGETQYF. The CDR3 DNA follows: TGCGCCAGCAGCTTGGCGGAGCCGGGGGAGACCCAGTACTTC. Complete variable domain (other parts from reference TRBV5-1 and TRBJ2-5): KAGVTQTPRYLIKTRGQQVTLSCSPISGHRSVSWYQQTPGQGLQFLFEYFSETQRNKGNFPGRFSGRQFSNSRSEMNVSTLELGDSALYLCASSLAEPGETQYFGPGTRLLVL.

This chain connects TRBV6-5 to TRBJ1-4; TRBD1 matches 8 bases. This CDR3 comprises 14 residues. The trim removed 2 bases at V and 8 bases at J, leaving 4 bases unmatched. Germline V CDR1 and CDR2: MNHEY, SVGAGI. CDR3: CASSYGTGDEKLFF. In nucleotides, the CDR3 is TGTGCCAGCAGTTACGGGACAGGAGACGAAAAACTGTTTTTT.

The chain recombines TRBV13 with TRBJ2-7; the D is unclear. Trimming left V 0 bases short and J 7 bases short, with 13 bases between. The CDR3 covers 14 residues. From germline, CDR1 is PRHDT and CDR2 FYEKMQ (reference sequence). The DNA for the CDR3 is TGTGCCAGCAGCTTAGGGGGTACCAGTTCGGAGCAGTACTTC. This encodes CASSLGGTSSEQYF.

The chain recombines TRBV5-4 with TRBJ2-4, with D possibly being TRBD1 or TRBD2 (6 bases each). Between the trimmed V and J ends, which lost 3 bases and 8 bases, there was a span of 24 bases. This CDR3 is 17 amino acids long. Per germline, CDR1 SGHNT and CDR2 YYREEE (reference sequence). CDR3 sequence reads: CASSSGTGAGFGDIQYF. Written as DNA, the CDR3 is TGTGCCAGCAGCTCTGGCACGGGGGCGGGATTTGGCGACATTCAGTACTTC.

The chain is built from TRBV6-5 and TRBJ2-1; D might be TRBD1 or TRBD2, each matching 5 bases. V was cut by 4 bases and J by 0 bases, with 13 bases left in between. CDR1 and CDR2 from the germline V gene are MNHEY and SVGAGI. This CDR3 comprises 16 residues. The CDR3 sequence is CASSSQGRISYNEQFF. CDR3 bases: TGTGCCAGCAGTTCCCAGGGACGGATCTCCTACAATGAGCAGTTCTTC.

This rearrangement joins TRBV10-3 to TRBJ2-1, with 14 bases matching TRBD2. This CDR3 spans 16 amino acids. Germline CDR1 is ENHRY and CDR2 is SYGVKD. Trimming at V came to 8 bases and at J to 5 bases, leaving 8 bases not matched to a gene. CDR3: CAILATTSGRDNEQFF. The CDR3 coding sequence is TGTGCCATCCTCGCCACGACTAGCGGGAGGGACAATGAGCAGTTCTTC.

The chain links TRBV6-6 to TRBJ2-2; no firm D call. The CDR3 spans 13 residues. Trimming removed 3 bases from V and 8 bases from J, with 10 bases in between. Germline V gives CDR1 MNHNY, CDR2 SVGAGI (reference sequence). The CDR3 loop is CASSYVSRGELFF. CDR3 bases: TGTGCCAGCAGTTATGTCTCTCGTGGGGAGCTGTTTTTT.

V gene TRBV7-9 combines with J gene TRBJ2-7, with 7 bases aligning to TRBD2. After removal of 6 bases from V and 2 bases from J, the junction contained 10 bases not matched to a gene. This CDR3 spans 15 amino acids. CDR1 and CDR2 (germline): SEHNR, FQNEAQ (reference sequence). The CDR3 reads CASSRLRGSAYEQYF. CDR3 DNA sequence: TGTGCCAGCAGTCGGCTCCGCGGGAGTGCCTACGAGCAGTACTTC.

This clone was counted once. The chain has TRBV30 and TRBJ2-3, with D perhaps TRBD1 (7 bases). The germline CDR1 and CDR2 sequences are GTSNPN and SVGIG (reference sequence). The CDR3 runs 13 residues. Trimming took off 1 base at V and 6 bases at J, with 11 bases between the two ends. CDR3 amino acids: CAWSGAGGDTQYF. CDR3 in DNA: TGTGCCTGGAGTGGGGCAGGGGGGGATACGCAGTATTTT.

The J gene is TRBJ2-2, the V gene TRBV7-6, with 16 positions matching TRBD2. This CDR3 is 20 amino acids long. CDR1 is SGHVS, CDR2 FNYEAQ, per germline. After removal of 0 bases from V and 7 bases from J, the junction contained 11 bases not matched to a gene. The CDR3 DNA sequence: TGTGCCAGCAGCTTAGCGCTGGGACTAGCGGGAGGGCCCTCTGGCGGGGAGCTGTTTTTT. It specifies CASSLALGLAGGPSGGELFF.

The rearrangement joins TRBV28 to TRBJ2-3; possibly TRBD2 for D (6 bases). Looked up from germline, CDR1 is MDHEN and CDR2 is SYDVKM. This CDR3 is built from 14 residues. The germline V and J ends were trimmed by 8 bases and 2 bases, with 14 bases remaining between them. The CDR3: CASSGLSITDTQYF. The CDR3 nucleotides read TGTGCCAGCTCGGGACTCTCTATCACAGATACGCAGTATTTT.

The chain links TRBV7-7 to TRBJ2-1, with 11 bases lining up with TRBD2. The germline V gene encodes CDR1 SSHAT and CDR2 FNYEAQ (reference sequence). The J segment lost 9 bases and the V segment lost 2 bases, leaving 3 bases of the junction unmatched. The CDR3 length is 14 residues. The CDR3 loop is CASSLIAGGGEQFF. The CDR3 DNA is TGTGCCAGCAGCTTAATAGCGGGAGGGGGTGAGCAGTTCTTC.